This T cell receptor (beta chain) was identified in a study of T cells after somatic rescue of genetic block. J was trimmed by 6 bases and V by 1 base; bases with no gene match: 2. Germline CDR1 is LGHNT and CDR2 is FRNRAP. The CDR3 is 14 residues long. Libraries were prepared by immunoSEQ multiplex PCR; TCRdb keeps only in-frame clonotypes and omits some of them. The sample includes over 95,000 clones, about nine tenths of them seen just once. Sequencing was done on a sample of peripheral blood mononuclear cells (PBMCs). This chain links TRBV12-5 with TRBJ2-4; 8 positions match TRBD2. This clonotype was sampled from a woman under 30. CDR3 protein: CASGLAGGGNIQYF. DNA for the CDR3: TGTGCTAGTGGTTTGGCCGGGGGGGGAAACATTCAGTACTTC.